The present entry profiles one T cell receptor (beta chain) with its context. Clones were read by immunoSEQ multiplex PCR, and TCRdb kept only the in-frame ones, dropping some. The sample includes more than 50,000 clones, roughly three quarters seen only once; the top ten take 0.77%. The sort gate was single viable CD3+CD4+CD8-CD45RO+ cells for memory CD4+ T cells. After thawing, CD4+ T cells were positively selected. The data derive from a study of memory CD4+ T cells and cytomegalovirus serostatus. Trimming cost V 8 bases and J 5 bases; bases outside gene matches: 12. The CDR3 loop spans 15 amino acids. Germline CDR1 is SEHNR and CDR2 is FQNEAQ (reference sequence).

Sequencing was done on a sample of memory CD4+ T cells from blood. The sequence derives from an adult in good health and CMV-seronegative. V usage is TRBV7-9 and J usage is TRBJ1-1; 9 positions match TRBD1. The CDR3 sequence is CASRTGAGFWTEAFF. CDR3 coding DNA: TGTGCCAGCCGGACAGGGGCGGGATTTTGGACTGAAGCTTTCTTT.